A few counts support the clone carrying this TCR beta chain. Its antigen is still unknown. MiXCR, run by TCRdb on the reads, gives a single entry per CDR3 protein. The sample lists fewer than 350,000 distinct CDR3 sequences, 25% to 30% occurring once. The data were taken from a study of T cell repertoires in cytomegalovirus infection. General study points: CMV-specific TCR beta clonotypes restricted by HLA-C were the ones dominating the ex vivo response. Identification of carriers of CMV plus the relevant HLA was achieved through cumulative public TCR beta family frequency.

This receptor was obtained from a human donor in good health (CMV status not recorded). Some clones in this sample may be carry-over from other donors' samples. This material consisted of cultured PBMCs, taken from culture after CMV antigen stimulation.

The CDR3 bases are TGTGCCAGTAGTATGGGGGGGGGCGGAGGGACCCAGTACTTC. As protein: CASSMGGGGGTQYF. This sequence joins TRBV19 and TRBJ2-5; maybe TRBD2 (7 bases). Germline CDR1 and CDR2: LNHDA and SQIVND (reference sequence). The germline V and J ends were trimmed by 3 bases and 7 bases, with 15 bases remaining between them. The CDR3 consists of 14 residues.